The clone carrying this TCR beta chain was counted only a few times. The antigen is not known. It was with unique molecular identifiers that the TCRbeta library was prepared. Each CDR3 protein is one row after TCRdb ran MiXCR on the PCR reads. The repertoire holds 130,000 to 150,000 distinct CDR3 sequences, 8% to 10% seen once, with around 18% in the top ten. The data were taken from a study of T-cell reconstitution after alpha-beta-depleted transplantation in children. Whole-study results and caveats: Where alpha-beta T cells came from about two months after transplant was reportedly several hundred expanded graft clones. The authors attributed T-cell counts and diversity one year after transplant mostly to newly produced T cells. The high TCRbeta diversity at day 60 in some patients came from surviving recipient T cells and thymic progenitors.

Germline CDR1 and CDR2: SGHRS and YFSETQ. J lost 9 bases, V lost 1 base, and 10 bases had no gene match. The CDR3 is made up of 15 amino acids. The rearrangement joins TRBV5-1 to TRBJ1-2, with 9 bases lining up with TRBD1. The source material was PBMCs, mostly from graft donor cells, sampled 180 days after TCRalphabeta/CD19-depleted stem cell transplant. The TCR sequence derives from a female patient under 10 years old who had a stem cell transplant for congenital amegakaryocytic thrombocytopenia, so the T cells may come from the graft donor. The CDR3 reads CASSLPYRQGVSYTF. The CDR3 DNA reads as TGCGCCAGCAGCTTGCCCTACCGACAGGGGGTGAGCTACACCTTC.